A selection of T cell receptor beta chains follows, all from one sample in a study of T cell responses to AZD1222 COVID-19 vaccine. TCRdb's table, derived via immunoSEQ multiplex PCR, lists solely in-frame clones and lacks some. The sample holds 250,000 to 300,000 clones, around 92% seen once. The sequenced sample was peripheral blood, obtained 28 days after the second AZD1222 dose. The receptor set was obtained from an adult who received the AZD1222 COVID-19 vaccine. Both conserved end residues are part of each CDR3. Fields, in order: clone size, J gene, D gene, V gene, CDR3 length, CDR3 protein, CDR3 DNA. D genes are given only for firm matches. Not all rows give a size; the values are once, few, many and, for expanded clones, a class.

-,TRBJ1-4,-,TRBV3-1/TRBV3-2,13,CASSQGGNEKLFF,TGTGCCAGCAGCCAAGGTGGGAATGAAAAACTGTTTTTT
few,TRBJ2-5,-,TRBV9,15,CASSGISGFQETQYF,TGTGCCAGCAGCGGGATTTCGGGATTTCAAGAGACCCAGTACTTC
-,TRBJ2-2,-,TRBV11-2,14,CASSLRGYTGELFF,TGTGCCAGCAGCTTACGAGGGTACACCGGGGAGCTGTTTTTT
-,TRBJ1-1,-,TRBV28,10,CASMNTEAFF,TGTGCCAGTATGAACACTGAAGCTTTCTTT
once,TRBJ1-5,-,TRBV28,14,CASSLPPGHQPQHF,TGTGCCAGCAGCCTCCCCCCCGGTCATCAGCCCCAGCATTTT
-,TRBJ1-2,-,TRBV25-1,13,CASTRPGTSGYTF,TGTGCCAGCACCCGGCCCGGGACCAGCGGCTACACCTTC
-,TRBJ2-5,-,TRBV19,12,CASSHPGETQYF,TGTGCCAGTAGTCACCCCGGGGAGACCCAGTACTTC
-,TRBJ2-1,TRBD1,TRBV7-6,16,CASSLVWQGDKNEQFF,TGTGCCAGCAGCTTAGTCTGGCAGGGGGATAAGAATGAGCAGTTCTTC
-,TRBJ1-1,-,TRBV28,12,CASSQMPQAAFF,TGTGCCAGCAGCCAAATGCCCCAGGCAGCTTTCTTT
-,TRBJ1-1,-,TRBV11-2,16,CASNHGTYYMNTEAFF,TGTGCCAGCAACCACGGGACCTATTACATGAACACTGAAGCTTTCTTT
-,TRBJ1-2,-,TRBV2,14,CASTRQTSSYGYTF,TGTGCCAGCACCAGACAGACCTCTAGCTATGGCTACACCTTC
-,TRBJ1-2,-,TRBV6-1,14,CASSEGQVNYGYTF,TGTGCCAGCAGTGAAGGGCAGGTTAACTATGGCTACACCTTC
-,TRBJ2-3,TRBD2,TRBV18,16,CASSPFLAGSTDTQYF,TGTGCCAGCTCACCATTCCTAGCGGGGAGTACAGATACGCAGTATTTT
-,TRBJ1-5,-,TRBV19,15,CASSNPGRIGQPQHF,TGTGCCAGTAGTAACCCGGGCAGGATCGGTCAGCCCCAGCATTTT
-,TRBJ2-3,TRBD2,TRBV9,13,CASSLKGGDTQYF,TGTGCCAGCAGCCTTAAGGGAGGGGATACGCAGTATTTT
-,TRBJ1-2,-,TRBV6-5,13,CASRPLGGYGYTF,TGTGCCAGCAGACCACTGGGGGGGTATGGCTACACCTTC
-,TRBJ1-1,TRBD1,TRBV4-1,18,CASSQFDRGPLGNTEAFF,TGCGCCAGCAGCCAGTTCGACAGGGGACCTTTGGGGAACACTGAAGCTTTCTTT
-,TRBJ2-7,-,TRBV2,14,CASLQTSLTNEQYF,TGTGCCAGCCTTCAAACATCACTCACCAACGAGCAGTACTTC
-,TRBJ1-6,-,TRBV6-5,13,CASTVLPNSPLHF,TGTGCCAGCACCGTGCTCCCAAATTCACCCCTCCACTTT
-,TRBJ1-6,-,TRBV2,13,CASSGLNNSPLHF,TGTGCCAGCAGTGGCCTGAATAATTCACCCCTCCACTTT
-,TRBJ2-1,-,TRBV9,16,CASSARGLEGINEQFF,TGTGCCAGCAGCGCCCGAGGACTGGAGGGGATCAATGAGCAGTTCTTC
-,TRBJ1-6,-,TRBV5-1,14,CASNPGQGGSPLHF,TGCGCCAGCAACCCAGGGCAGGGCGGTTCACCCCTCCACTTT
-,TRBJ1-2,-,TRBV4-3,15,CASSQDYTRNYGYTF,TGCGCCAGCAGCCAAGATTACACCCGGAACTATGGCTACACCTTC
-,TRBJ2-7,-,TRBV5-4,13,CASVSEGQGEQYF,TGTGCCAGCGTATCGGAGGGTCAAGGGGAGCAGTACTTC
few,TRBJ1-6,-,TRBV3-1/TRBV3-2,14,CASSQGTYNSPLHF,TGTGCCAGCAGCCAAGGGACCTATAATTCACCCCTCCACTTT
-,TRBJ2-3,-,TRBV29-1,20,CSVAGVGGTDQRMSTDTQYF,TGCAGCGTAGCAGGCGTGGGTGGGACGGATCAGCGGATGAGCACAGATACGCAGTATTTT
-,TRBJ1-1,-,TRBV11-2,13,CASSLGTGAEAFF,TGTGCCAGCAGCTTAGGGACGGGCGCAGAAGCTTTCTTT
once,TRBJ2-7,-,TRBV18,16,CASSERHAPFGYEQYF,TGTGCCAGCTCAGAACGACATGCTCCCTTTGGGTACGAGCAGTACTTC
-,TRBJ2-2,-,TRBV29-1,13,CSALSLQKGELFF,TGCAGCGCCCTGAGCTTACAGAAAGGGGAGCTGTTTTTT